The T cell receptor beta chain under discussion was sequenced for a study of CD8+ T cells in alopecia areata. The study, taken as a whole, reports: For lesional scalp, especially alopecia totalis/universalis, clonality was higher than in normal scalp.

About this clone itself: Its antigen is currently unknown. Distinct nucleotide sequences in the sample also encode this CDR3.

The treatment is: oral pan-JAK inhibitor, 5-10 mg twice daily. TCR sequencing used cDNA made by reverse transcription of extracted RNA. Method: immunoSEQ multiplex PCR; TCRdb's copy keeps in-frame clones and lacks some. The sample yields hundreds of thousands of clones, approximately 60% seen once. This receptor was obtained from a human donor with alopecia areata. The material sequenced was CD4+ T cells sorted from blood, taken around week 54, from a patient treated with tofacitinib.

The CDR3 nucleotides read TGCAGCGTTGAGGGAGGGGCCAACGTCCTGACTTTC. Its translation: CSVEGGANVLTF. V is TRBV29-1 and J is TRBJ2-6; D unresolved. Per the germline V gene, CDR1 is SQVTM and CDR2 is ANQGSEA. The CDR3 has 12 amino acids. The V and J ends lost 3 bases and 4 bases respectively, with 4 bases between them.